These 27 T cell receptor beta chains originate from one sample sequenced in a study of blood T cell repertoires in COVID-19. This table comes from immunoSEQ multiplex PCR, and its TCRdb copy is limited to in-frame clones, with some not included. Among under 250,000 clones listed, approximately 88% were seen once. Sequencing was carried out using peripheral blood. The receptors derive from a man aged 40-49 years with acute or convalescent COVID-19.

The rearrangement uses TRBV7-9 and TRBJ2-3, with 9 bases fitting TRBD2. Germline CDR1 reads SEHNR; CDR2 reads FQNEAQ (reference sequence). V shed 5 bases and J 4 bases; nucleotides not matched to a gene: 4. This CDR3 has 14 residues. The DNA of the CDR3 is TGTGCCAGCAGCCAAGGACTAGCGTCAGATACGCAGTATTTT. Translation gives CASSQGLASDTQYF.

J is TRBJ2-5 and V is TRBV7-2, with D maybe TRBD2 (5 bases). Germline loops: CDR1 SGHTA, CDR2 FQGNSA. Deletions cut 2 bases from V and 2 bases from J, with 12 bases between. The CDR3 extends over 15 amino acids. The CDR3 DNA reads TGTGCCAGCAGCTTAATGGCGGGTGCGCAAGAGACCCAGTACTTC. Its protein product is CASSLMAGAQETQYF.

The chain is built from TRBV5-4 and TRBJ2-7; the D gene is possibly TRBD2 (6 bases). This CDR3 contains 16 residues. Trimming left V 0 bases short and J 0 bases short, with 13 bases between. Germline loops: CDR1 SGHNT, CDR2 YYREEE (reference sequence). The CDR3 sequence: CASSLGLAQFSYEQYF. CDR3 bases: TGTGCCAGCAGCTTGGGTCTAGCGCAATTCTCCTACGAGCAGTACTTC.

The V gene is TRBV7-9, the J gene TRBJ1-2; 7 bases are shared with TRBD1. Per germline, CDR1 SEHNR and CDR2 FQNEAQ (reference sequence). The CDR3 has 16 residues. The junction had 10 bases not matched to a gene; V was cut back by 6 bases and J by 0 bases. The CDR3 nucleotides are TGTGCCAGCAGTCGGGCCGGGACAGAAACTAACTATGGCTACACCTTC. Amino acids: CASSRAGTETNYGYTF.

The genes are TRBV3-1 (or the pseudogene TRBV3-2) and TRBJ2-1; 7 bases are a match to TRBD1. CDR1 LGHDT and CDR2 YNNKEL come from the germline V gene (reference sequence). CDR3 length equals 16 residues. V shed 1 base and J 7 bases; nucleotides not matched to a gene: 10. This CDR3 reads CASSQGVLTGWNEQFF. The CDR3 DNA sequence: TGTGCCAGCAGCCAAGGCGTGTTGACAGGGTGGAATGAGCAGTTCTTC.

This CDR3 is CASSPRGGLYGYTF. The CDR3, as DNA: TGTGCCAGCAGTCCCCGGGGGGGCTTATATGGCTACACCTTC. The chain employs TRBV27 and TRBJ1-2, with D perhaps matching TRBD1 (6 bases). The CDR3 consists of 14 residues. CDR1 and CDR2 (germline): MNHEY, SMNVEV (reference sequence). Trimming stripped 5 bases from V and 5 bases from J, with 15 bases between.

This clone has only a few counts. The chain links TRBV6-4 to TRBJ1-1; maybe TRBD1 (6 bases). The germline V gene encodes CDR1 MRHNA and CDR2 SNTAGT. CDR3 length equals 13 residues. Trimming pared 0 bases from V and 7 bases from J, leaving 9 bases between. The CDR3 loop reads CASSDSVDSEAFF. As DNA, the CDR3 is TGTGCCAGCAGTGACTCGGTGGACAGTGAAGCTTTCTTT.

The genes are TRBV25-1 and TRBJ2-6; possibly TRBD1 for D (6 bases). The V end lost 8 bases, the J end lost 2 bases, and 13 bases lay between the germline ends. The CDR3 consists of 15 residues. Looked up from germline, CDR1 is MGHDK and CDR2 is SYGVNS. In DNA form, the CDR3 reads TGTGCCAGCTCCCTACAGGGTACTGGGGCCAACGTCCTGACTTTC. Translated, it gives CASSLQGTGANVLTF.

This sequence joins TRBV7-2 and TRBJ1-2; D call uncertain. Germline V gene lookup returns CDR1 SGHTA and CDR2 FQGNSA. The CDR3 totals 15 residues. V was cut by 1 base and J by 5 bases, with 14 bases left in between. DNA of the CDR3: TGTGCCAGCAGCTTAGGGTTCTGGGGAGGGTATGGCTACACCTTC. Translated, it gives CASSLGFWGGYGYTF.

The chain is built from TRBV5-1 and TRBJ2-7, with TRBD2 as a possible D gene (7 bases). V lost 0 bases to trimming and J lost 3 bases, with 10 bases between them. Germline CDR1 is SGHRS and CDR2 is YFSETQ. The CDR3 is 14 residues long. The DNA of the CDR3 is TGCGCCAGCAGCTTGGTCGGGGGGCGCTACGAGCAGTACTTC. It encodes CASSLVGGRYEQYF. Drawing the rest from reference TRBV5-1 and TRBJ2-7, the complete variable domain is KAGVTQTPRYLIKTRGQQVTLSCSPISGHRSVSWYQQTPGQGLQFLFEYFSETQRNKGNFPGRFSGRQFSNSRSEMNVSTLELGDSALYLCASSLVGGRYEQYFGPGTRLTVT.

As concerns this clone: An end of the junction differs from the germline gene, which may be a read error. CDR3 nucleotide sequence: TGTGCCAGCAGTTTCGCGGGTTCCTTCAATGAGCAGTTCTTC. Its protein product is CASSFAGSFNEQFF. V and J are TRBV27 and TRBJ2-1; D is perhaps TRBD2 (5 bases). The CDR3 length is 14 residues. Germline assignment: CDR1 MNHEY and CDR2 SMNVEV (reference sequence).

The V and J genes are TRBV25-1 and TRBJ2-7, with TRBD1 matching 8 bases. Germline V lookup: CDR1 MGHDK, CDR2 SYGVNS. This CDR3 spans 14 amino acids. J was trimmed by 1 base and V by 5 bases; bases with no gene match: 4. This chain's CDR3 is CASSLGQGSYEQYF. The CDR3 nucleotides are TGTGCCAGCAGTTTAGGACAGGGATCCTACGAGCAGTACTTC.

This CDR3 is CASSPPGLAYEQYF. CDR3 nucleotides: TGTGCCAGCAGCCCGCCGGGACTAGCCTACGAGCAGTACTTC. This chain links TRBV3-1 (or the pseudogene TRBV3-2) with TRBJ2-7, with TRBD2 matching over 8 bases. The ends lost 4 bases at V and 2 bases at J; junction bases unmatched: 4. Germline V gene data show CDR1 as LGHDT and CDR2 as YNNKEL (reference sequence). The CDR3 length is 14 residues.

This clone came up a few times. This chain uses TRBV4-1 with TRBJ2-1; TRBD2 matches 7 bases. V lost 5 bases, J lost 7 bases, and 8 bases stayed unmatched. From germline, CDR1 is MGHRA and CDR2 YSYEKL. This CDR3 contains 14 residues. CDR3 region: CASSWGGDLNEQFF. CDR3 in DNA: TGCGCCAGCAGCTGGGGAGGGGACTTGAATGAGCAGTTCTTC.

The chain links TRBV12-3 or TRBV12-4 to TRBJ2-1; no clear D. CDR3 size: 11 residues. With 4 bases removed from V and 7 bases from J, the gap between germline ends came to 5 bases. The CDR3 DNA follows: TGTGCCAGCAGTTCCCCAAATGAGCAGTTCTTC. As protein: CASSSPNEQFF.

In regard to this clone: A junction end diverges from the germline sequence, so it may reflect a read error. V and J are TRBV7-2 and TRBJ2-5; D may be TRBD1 (5 bases). From germline, CDR1 is SGHTA and CDR2 FQGNSA. The CDR3 loop spans 17 amino acids. This CDR3 reads CASCLEFDTSRGETQYF. CDR3 nucleotides: TGTGCCAGCTGCTTAGAATTTGACACCTCTAGGGGAGAGACCCAGTACTTC.

V and J are TRBV7-3 and TRBJ2-1; no definite D call. Germline V gives CDR1 SGHTA, CDR2 FQGTGA. V was clipped by 5 bases and J by 2 bases, with 10 bases between them. This CDR3 is 14 amino acids long. DNA of the CDR3: TGTGCCAGCAGCGCGCCGGGTCCCTACAATGAGCAGTTCTTC. Translating gives CASSAPGPYNEQFF.

This clone has more than one count but fewer than ten. The rearrangement links TRBV19 to TRBJ2-7, with 9 bases lining up with TRBD1. V shed 4 bases and J 5 bases; nucleotides not matched to a gene: 9. CDR1 is LNHDA, CDR2 SQIVND, per germline (reference sequence). The CDR3 runs 15 residues. CDR3 nucleotide sequence: TGTGCCAGTAGTACAGGGGACAGGGCGTTGGACGAGCAGTACTTC. Its protein is CASSTGDRALDEQYF.

The rearrangement links TRBV24-1 to TRBJ2-7, with D perhaps matching TRBD1 (6 bases). Germline V gives CDR1 KGHDR, CDR2 SFDVKD. The CDR3 sequence is 15 residues long. Trimming took off 5 bases at V and 5 bases at J, with 18 bases between the two ends. DNA for the CDR3: TGTGCCACCAGTGTTACCAGGGGAATGAGGAACGAGCAGTACTTC. Encoded protein: CATSVTRGMRNEQYF.

V gene TRBV6-5 combines with J gene TRBJ2-5; 10 bases are shared with TRBD1. CDR1 is MNHEY and CDR2 is SVGAGI in the germline V gene. The CDR3 has 14 residues. The junction had 5 bases not matched to a gene; V was cut back by 6 bases and J by 4 bases. CDR3 in DNA: TGTGCCAGCAGGACAGGGGGCTTGGCAGAGACCCAGTACTTC. Protein sequence: CASRTGGLAETQYF.

The V and J genes are TRBV7-2 and TRBJ2-3, with 10 positions matching TRBD2. The CDR3 is made up of 17 amino acids. CDR1 is SGHTA, CDR2 FQGNSA, per germline. The junction had 11 bases not matched to a gene; V was cut back by 5 bases and J by 3 bases. The chain's CDR3 is CASSPGASGSGTDTQYF. The CDR3 DNA is TGTGCCAGCAGCCCCGGAGCTAGCGGGAGTGGAACAGATACGCAGTATTTT.

The V gene is TRBV9, the J gene TRBJ1-2; D perhaps matches TRBD1 (5 bases). The CDR3 has 17 amino acids. Germline-derived CDR1 and CDR2 are SGDLS and YYNGEE. Trimming cost V 2 bases and J 2 bases, with 19 bases left between them. CDR3 bases: TGTGCCAGCAGCGTGATTCCACAGGAAAACCTAAACTATGGCTACACCTTC. This encodes CASSVIPQENLNYGYTF.

The V call is TRBV4-1, the J call TRBJ1-1; TRBD1 agrees at 11 bases. The V gene end was trimmed by 1 base and the J gene end by 0 bases; junction bases not matched to a gene: 1. Germline loops: CDR1 MGHRA, CDR2 YSYEKL. The CDR3 contains 16 residues. The CDR3 nucleotides read TGCGCCAGCAGCCAAGGGACAGGGGGCGTGAACACTGAAGCTTTCTTT. This gives the protein CASSQGTGGVNTEAFF.

The gene calls are TRBV2 and TRBJ1-5; D ambiguous. Germline V gives CDR1 SNHLY, CDR2 FYNNEI. The CDR3 runs 12 residues. The V end was cut by 2 bases, the J end by 12 bases, with 11 bases between. The CDR3 bases are TGTGCCAGCAGTGAAAGCACAGATCTCCAGCATTTT. Its protein is CASSESTDLQHF. The whole variable domain, remainder taken from reference TRBV2 and TRBJ1-5, is EPEVTQTPSHQVTQMGQEVILRCVPISNHLYFYWYRQILGQKVEFLVSFYNNEISEKSEIFDDQFSVERPDGSNFTLKIRSTKLEDSAMYFCASSESTDLQHFGDGTRLSIL.

The chain joins TRBV12-3 or TRBV12-4 to TRBJ1-2; D perhaps matches TRBD1 (5 bases). This CDR3 region has 11 residues. V lost 3 bases and J lost 8, with 7 bases in between. The CDR3 region has the DNA TGTGCCAGCAGTTTGCGGGGGGGCTACACCTTC. Residues: CASSLRGGYTF.

V gene TRBV11-2 combines with J gene TRBJ2-3; weak D call: TRBD1 (5 bases). The CDR3 loop spans 15 amino acids. Trimming took 3 bases from V and 4 from J, leaving 14 bases between them. Looked up from germline, CDR1 is SGHAT and CDR2 is FQNNGV. DNA of the CDR3: TGTGCCAGCAGCTTCTCTCAGGGAAGGTCAGATACGCAGTATTTT. Its translation: CASSFSQGRSDTQYF.

The chain has TRBV2 and TRBJ1-4; 7 nucleotides match TRBD1. The CDR3 length is 14 residues. V shed 8 bases, J shed 7 bases, and the junction held 10 bases outside the gene matches. CDR1 and CDR2 (germline): SNHLY, FYNNEI. In DNA, the CDR3 is TGTGCCAGCCTAAAGGGACAGATACTTGAAAAACTGTTTTTT. Protein product: CASLKGQILEKLFF.